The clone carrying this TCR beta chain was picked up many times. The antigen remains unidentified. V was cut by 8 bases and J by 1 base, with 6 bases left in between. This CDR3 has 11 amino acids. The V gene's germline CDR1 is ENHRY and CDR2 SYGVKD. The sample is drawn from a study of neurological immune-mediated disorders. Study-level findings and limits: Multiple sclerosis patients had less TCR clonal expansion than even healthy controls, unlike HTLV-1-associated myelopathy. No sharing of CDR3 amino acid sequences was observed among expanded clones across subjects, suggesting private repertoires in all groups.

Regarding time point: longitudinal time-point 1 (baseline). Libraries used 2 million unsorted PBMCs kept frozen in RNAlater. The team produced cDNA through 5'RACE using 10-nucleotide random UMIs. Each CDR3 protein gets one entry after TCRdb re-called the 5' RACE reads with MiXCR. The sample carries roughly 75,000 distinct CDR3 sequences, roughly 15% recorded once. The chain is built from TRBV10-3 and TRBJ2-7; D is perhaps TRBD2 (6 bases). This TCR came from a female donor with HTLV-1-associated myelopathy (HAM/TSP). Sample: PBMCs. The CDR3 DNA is TGTGCCATCGGAGGGTCCTACGAGCAGTACTTC. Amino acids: CAIGGSYEQYF.